This T cell receptor (beta chain) is from a study of T-cell reconstitution after alpha-beta-depleted transplantation in children. V gave up 1 base and J gave up 3 bases; unmatched junction bases: 15. Germline CDR1 reads SGDLS; CDR2 reads YYNGEE. This CDR3 spans 19 amino acids. Preparation of the TCRbeta library was carried out with unique molecular identifiers. Via MiXCR, TCRdb re-called the PCR reads, giving one row per CDR3 protein. The sample consists of fewer than 550,000 distinct CDR3 sequences, roughly a tenth of them appearing once. This clonotype was counted at least ten times. Specimen: PBMCs, collected before TCRalphabeta/CD19-depleted stem cell transplant. The gene calls are TRBV9 and TRBJ2-1, with 8 bases aligning to TRBD2. The receptor was isolated from a child aged 2-15 years with inherited bone marrow failure, due to receive a stem cell transplant. The CDR3 spells CASSVYPLPSAGDYNEQFF. CDR3 DNA sequence: TGTGCCAGCAGCGTATATCCCCTTCCCTCAGCGGGAGACTACAATGAGCAGTTCTTC.